Sequencing of this T cell receptor (beta chain) was carried out in a study of cytomegalovirus exposure and HLA in healthy donors. The PCR employed 60 Vbeta primers together with 13 Jbeta primers. TCRdb keeps only in-frame clones here, not all; method: immunoSEQ multiplex PCR. The table lists 240,000 or so clones, about 80% of them singletons. Trimming took 8 bases from V and 5 from J; bases not matched to a gene: 3. CDR3 size: 13 residues. Germline CDR1 and CDR2: MNHNS and SASEGT. This clone was seen a handful of times. This sequence was found in an older woman in good health and CMV-seropositive. The sequenced sample was PBMCs. The chain recombines TRBV6-1 with TRBJ2-2; 9 bases line up with TRBD2. For the CDR3, the DNA is TGTGCCAGCCGAGCGGGAGGAACCGGGGAGCTGTTTTTT. This encodes CASRAGGTGELFF.